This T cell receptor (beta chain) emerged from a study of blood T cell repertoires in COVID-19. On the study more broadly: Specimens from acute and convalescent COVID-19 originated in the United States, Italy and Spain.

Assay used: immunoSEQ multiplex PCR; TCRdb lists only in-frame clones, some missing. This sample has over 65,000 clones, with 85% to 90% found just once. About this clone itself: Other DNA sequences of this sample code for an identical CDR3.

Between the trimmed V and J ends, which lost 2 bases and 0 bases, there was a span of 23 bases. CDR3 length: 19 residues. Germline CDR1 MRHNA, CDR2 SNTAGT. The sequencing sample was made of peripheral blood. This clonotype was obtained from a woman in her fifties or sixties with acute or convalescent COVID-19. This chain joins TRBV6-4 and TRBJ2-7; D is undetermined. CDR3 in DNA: TGTGCCAGCAGTGACGACGGTACGTTGTGGCAGAGGAGCTCCTACGAGCAGTACGTC. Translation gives CASSDDGTLWQRSSYEQYV.